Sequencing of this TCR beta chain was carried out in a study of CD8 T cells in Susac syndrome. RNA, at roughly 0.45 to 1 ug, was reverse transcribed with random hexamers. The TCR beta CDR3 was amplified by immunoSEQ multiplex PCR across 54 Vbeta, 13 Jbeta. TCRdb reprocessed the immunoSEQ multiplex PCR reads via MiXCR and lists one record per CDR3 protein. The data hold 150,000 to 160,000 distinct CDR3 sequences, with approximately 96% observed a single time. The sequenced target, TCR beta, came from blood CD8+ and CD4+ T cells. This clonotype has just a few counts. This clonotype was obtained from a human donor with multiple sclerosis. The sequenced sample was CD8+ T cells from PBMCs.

CDR3 loop: CASSLSGGPYNEQFF. In DNA form, the CDR3 reads TGTGCCAGCAGTTTATCTGGGGGCCCCTACAATGAGCAGTTCTTC. This chain joins TRBV27 and TRBJ2-1, with D maybe TRBD1 (6 bases). Trimming cost V 0 bases and J 2 bases, with 8 bases left between them. This CDR3 has 15 amino acids. Germline V gene lookup returns CDR1 MNHEY and CDR2 SMNVEV (reference sequence).